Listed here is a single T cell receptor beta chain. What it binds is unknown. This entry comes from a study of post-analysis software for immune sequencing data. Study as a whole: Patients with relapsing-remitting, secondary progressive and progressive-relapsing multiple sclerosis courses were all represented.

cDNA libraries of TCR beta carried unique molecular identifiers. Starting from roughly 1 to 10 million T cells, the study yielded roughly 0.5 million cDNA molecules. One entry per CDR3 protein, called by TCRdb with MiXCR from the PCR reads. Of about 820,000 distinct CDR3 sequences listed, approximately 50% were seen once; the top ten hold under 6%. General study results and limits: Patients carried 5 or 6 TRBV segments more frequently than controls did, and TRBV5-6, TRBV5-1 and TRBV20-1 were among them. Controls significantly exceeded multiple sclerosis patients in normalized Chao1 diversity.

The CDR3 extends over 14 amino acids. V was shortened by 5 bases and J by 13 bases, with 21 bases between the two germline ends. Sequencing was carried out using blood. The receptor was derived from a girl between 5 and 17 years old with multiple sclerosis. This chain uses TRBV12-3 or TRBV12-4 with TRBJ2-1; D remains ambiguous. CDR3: CASSPSAAESIQFF. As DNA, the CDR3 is TGTGCCAGCAGTCCCTCCGCCGCTGAGAGTATACAGTTCTTC.